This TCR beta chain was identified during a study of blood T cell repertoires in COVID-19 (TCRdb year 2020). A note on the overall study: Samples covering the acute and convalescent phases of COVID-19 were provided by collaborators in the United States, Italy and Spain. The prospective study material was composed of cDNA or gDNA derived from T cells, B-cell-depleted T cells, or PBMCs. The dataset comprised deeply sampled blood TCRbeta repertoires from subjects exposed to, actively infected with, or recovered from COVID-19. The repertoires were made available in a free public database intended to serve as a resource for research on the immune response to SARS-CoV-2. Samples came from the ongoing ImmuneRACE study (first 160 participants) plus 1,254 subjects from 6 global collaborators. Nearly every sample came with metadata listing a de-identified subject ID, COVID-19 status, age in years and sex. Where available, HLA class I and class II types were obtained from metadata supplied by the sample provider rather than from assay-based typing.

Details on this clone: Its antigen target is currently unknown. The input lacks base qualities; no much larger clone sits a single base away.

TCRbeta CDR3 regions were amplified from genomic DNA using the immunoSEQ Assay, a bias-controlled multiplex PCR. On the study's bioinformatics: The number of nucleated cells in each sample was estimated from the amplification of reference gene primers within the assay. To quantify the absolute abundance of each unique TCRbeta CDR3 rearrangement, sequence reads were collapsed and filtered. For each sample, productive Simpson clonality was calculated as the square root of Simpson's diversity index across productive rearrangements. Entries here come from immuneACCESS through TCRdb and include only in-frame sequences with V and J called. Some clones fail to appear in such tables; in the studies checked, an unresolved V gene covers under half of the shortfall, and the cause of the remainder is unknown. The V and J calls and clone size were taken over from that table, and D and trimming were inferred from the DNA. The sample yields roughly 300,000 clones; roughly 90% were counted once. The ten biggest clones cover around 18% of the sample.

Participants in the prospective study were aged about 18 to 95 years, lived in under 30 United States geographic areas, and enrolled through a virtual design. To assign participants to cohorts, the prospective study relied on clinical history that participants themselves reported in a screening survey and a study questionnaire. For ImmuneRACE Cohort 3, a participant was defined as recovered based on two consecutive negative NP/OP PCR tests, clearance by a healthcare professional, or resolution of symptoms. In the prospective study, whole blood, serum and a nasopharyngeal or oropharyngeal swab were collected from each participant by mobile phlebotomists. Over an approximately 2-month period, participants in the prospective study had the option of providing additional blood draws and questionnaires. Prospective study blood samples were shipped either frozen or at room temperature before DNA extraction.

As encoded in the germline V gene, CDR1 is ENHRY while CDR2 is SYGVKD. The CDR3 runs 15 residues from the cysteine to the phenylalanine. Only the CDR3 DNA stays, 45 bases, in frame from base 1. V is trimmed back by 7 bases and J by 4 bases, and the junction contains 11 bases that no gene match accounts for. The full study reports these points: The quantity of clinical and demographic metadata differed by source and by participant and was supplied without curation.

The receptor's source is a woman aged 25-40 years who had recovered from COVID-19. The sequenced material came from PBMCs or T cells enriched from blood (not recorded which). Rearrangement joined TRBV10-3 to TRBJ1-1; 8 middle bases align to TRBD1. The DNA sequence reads TGTGCCATCATTCCAGGACAGGGTATAGTCACTGAAGCTTTCTTT. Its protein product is CAIIPGQGIVTEAFF.